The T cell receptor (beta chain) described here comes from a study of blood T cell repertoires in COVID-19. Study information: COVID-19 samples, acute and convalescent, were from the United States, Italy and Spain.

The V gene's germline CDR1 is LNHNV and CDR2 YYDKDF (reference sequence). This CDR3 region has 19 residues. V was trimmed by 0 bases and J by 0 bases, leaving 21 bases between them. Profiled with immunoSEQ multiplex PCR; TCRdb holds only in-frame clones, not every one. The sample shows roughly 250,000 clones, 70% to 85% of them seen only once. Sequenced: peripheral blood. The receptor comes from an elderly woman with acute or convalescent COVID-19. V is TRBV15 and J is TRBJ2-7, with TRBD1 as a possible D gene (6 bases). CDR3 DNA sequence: TGTGCCACCAGCAGAGATCTACCGCTTACCGGGACACTCTCCTACGAGCAGTACTTC. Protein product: CATSRDLPLTGTLSYEQYF.